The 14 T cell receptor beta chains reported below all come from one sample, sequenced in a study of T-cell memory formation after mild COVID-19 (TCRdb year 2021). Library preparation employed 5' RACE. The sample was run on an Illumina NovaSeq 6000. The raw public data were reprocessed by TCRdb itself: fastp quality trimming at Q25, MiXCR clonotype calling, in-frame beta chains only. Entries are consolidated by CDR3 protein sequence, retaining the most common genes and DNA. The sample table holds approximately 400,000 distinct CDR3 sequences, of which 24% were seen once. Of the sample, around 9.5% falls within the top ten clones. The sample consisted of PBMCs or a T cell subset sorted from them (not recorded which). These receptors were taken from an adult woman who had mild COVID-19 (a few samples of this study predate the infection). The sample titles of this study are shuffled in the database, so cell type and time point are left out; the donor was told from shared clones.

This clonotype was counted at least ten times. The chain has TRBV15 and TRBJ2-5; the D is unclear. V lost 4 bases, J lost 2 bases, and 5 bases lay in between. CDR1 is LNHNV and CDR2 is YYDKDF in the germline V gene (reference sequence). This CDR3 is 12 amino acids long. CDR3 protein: CATSTVQETQYF. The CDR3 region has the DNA TGTGCCACCAGCACAGTTCAAGAGACCCAGTACTTC.

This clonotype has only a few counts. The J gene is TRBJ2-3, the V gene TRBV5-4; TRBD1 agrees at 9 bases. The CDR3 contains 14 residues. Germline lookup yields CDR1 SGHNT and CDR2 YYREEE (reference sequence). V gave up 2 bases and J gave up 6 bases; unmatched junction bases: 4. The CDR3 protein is CASSLNRGPDTQYF. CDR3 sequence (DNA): TGTGCCAGCAGCTTAAACAGGGGGCCGGATACGCAGTATTTT. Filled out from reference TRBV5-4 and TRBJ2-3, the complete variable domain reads ETGVTQSPTHLIKTRGQQVTLRCSSQSGHNTVSWYQQALGQGPQFIFQYYREEENGRGNFPPRFSGLQFPNYSSELNVNALELDDSALYLCASSLNRGPDTQYFGPGTRLTVL.

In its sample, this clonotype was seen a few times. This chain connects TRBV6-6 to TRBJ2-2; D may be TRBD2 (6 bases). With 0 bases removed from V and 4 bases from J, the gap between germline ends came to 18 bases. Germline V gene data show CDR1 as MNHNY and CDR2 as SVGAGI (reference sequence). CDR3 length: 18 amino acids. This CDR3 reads CASSYSIDRESATGELFF. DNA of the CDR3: TGTGCCAGCAGTTACTCGATTGACCGGGAGTCGGCCACCGGGGAGCTGTTTTTT.

CDR3 protein: CASSFSQGGNTEAFF. The CDR3 coding sequence is TGTGCCAGCAGTTTCAGCCAGGGGGGGAACACTGAAGCTTTCTTT. The chain uses TRBV12-3 or TRBV12-4 and TRBJ1-1; TRBD1 matches at 7 bases. The CDR3 runs to 15 residues. Germline trimming cut 3 bases from V and 1 base from J; bases unmatched to any gene: 5.

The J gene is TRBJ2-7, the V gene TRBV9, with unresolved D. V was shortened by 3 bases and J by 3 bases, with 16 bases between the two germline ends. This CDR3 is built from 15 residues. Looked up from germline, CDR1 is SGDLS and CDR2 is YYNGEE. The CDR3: CASSAAIDPDYEQYF. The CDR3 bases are TGTGCCAGCAGCGCCGCGATCGACCCGGACTACGAGCAGTACTTC.

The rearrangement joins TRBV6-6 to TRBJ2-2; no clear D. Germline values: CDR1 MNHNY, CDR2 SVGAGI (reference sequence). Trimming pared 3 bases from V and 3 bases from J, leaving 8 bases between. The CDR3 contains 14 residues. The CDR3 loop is CASSYGRDTGELFF. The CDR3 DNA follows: TGTGCCAGCAGTTATGGAAGGGACACCGGGGAGCTGTTTTTT.

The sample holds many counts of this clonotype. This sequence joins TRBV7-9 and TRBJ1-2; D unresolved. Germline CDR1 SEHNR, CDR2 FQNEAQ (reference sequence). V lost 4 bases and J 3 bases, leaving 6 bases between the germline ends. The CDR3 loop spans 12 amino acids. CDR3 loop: CASSSSDYGYTF. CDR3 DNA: TGTGCCAGCAGCTCGTCGGACTATGGCTACACCTTC.

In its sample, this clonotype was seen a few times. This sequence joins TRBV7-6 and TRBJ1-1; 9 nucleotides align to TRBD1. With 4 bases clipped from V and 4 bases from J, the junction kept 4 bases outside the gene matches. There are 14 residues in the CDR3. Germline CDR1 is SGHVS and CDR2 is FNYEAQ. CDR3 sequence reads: CASSSKTGGTEAFF. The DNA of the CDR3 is TGTGCCAGCAGCTCAAAGACAGGGGGCACTGAAGCTTTCTTT.

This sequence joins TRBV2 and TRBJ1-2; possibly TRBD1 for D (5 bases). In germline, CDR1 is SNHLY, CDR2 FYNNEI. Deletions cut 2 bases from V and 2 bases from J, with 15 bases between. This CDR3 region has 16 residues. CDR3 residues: CASSETLPTDNYGYTF. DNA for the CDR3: TGTGCCAGCAGTGAAACTCTTCCGACAGACAACTATGGCTACACCTTC.

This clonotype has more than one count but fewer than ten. The CDR3 DNA sequence: TGTGCCAGCAGCCAAGGTCATCAGGGAGGCAATCAGCCCCAGCATTTT. Its translation is CASSQGHQGGNQPQHF. The chain is built from TRBV3-1 and TRBJ1-5; D is possibly TRBD1 (5 bases). Trimming removed 1 base at V and 2 bases at J, with 12 bases between. Germline V gene sequence: CDR1 LGHDT, CDR2 YNNKEL (reference sequence). CDR3 length equals 16 residues.

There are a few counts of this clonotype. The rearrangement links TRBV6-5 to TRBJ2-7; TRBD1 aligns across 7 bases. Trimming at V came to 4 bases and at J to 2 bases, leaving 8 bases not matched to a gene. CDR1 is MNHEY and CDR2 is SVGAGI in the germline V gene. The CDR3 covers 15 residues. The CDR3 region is CASSSSGTAAYEQYF. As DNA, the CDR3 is TGTGCCAGCAGTTCCTCCGGGACAGCGGCCTACGAGCAGTACTTC.

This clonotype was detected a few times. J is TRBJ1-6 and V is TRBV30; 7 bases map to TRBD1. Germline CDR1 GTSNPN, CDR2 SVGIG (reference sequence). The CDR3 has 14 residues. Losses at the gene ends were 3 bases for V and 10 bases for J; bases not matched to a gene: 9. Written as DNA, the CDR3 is TGTGCCTGGAGAGATCCAGGGGGTTACTCACCCCTCCACTTT. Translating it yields CAWRDPGGYSPLHF.

This CDR3 reads CSADTGQNYEQYF. The CDR3 coding sequence is TGCAGCGCGGATACGGGACAGAACTACGAGCAGTACTTC. The rearrangement joins TRBV29-1 to TRBJ2-7; 7 positions match TRBD1. Germline trimming cut 7 bases from V and 3 bases from J; bases unmatched to any gene: 9. The CDR3 has 13 residues. Per the germline V gene, CDR1 is SQVTM and CDR2 is ANQGSEA.

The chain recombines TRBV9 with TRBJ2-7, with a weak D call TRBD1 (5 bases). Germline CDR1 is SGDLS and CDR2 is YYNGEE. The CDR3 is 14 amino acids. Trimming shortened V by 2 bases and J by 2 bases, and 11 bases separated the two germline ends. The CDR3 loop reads CASSVGQGPYEQYF. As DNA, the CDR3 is TGTGCCAGCAGCGTGGGGCAGGGCCCCTACGAGCAGTACTTC.